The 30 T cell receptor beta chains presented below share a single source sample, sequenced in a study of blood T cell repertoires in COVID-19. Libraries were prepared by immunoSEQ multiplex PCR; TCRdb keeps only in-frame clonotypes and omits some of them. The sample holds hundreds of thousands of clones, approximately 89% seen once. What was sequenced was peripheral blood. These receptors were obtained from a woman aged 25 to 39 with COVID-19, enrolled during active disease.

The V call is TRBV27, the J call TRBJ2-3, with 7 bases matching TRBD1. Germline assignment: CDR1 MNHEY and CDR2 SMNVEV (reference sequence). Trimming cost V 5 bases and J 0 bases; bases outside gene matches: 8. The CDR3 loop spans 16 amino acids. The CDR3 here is CASSHLGTVSTDTQYF. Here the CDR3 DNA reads TGTGCCAGCAGTCACCTGGGGACAGTTAGCACAGATACGCAGTATTTT.

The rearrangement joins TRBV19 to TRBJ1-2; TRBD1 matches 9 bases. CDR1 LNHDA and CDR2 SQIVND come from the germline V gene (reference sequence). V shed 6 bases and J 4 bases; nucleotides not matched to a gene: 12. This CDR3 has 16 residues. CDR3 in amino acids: CASRFPQGAQSYGYTF. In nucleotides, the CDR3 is TGTGCCAGTAGATTCCCACAGGGGGCCCAATCCTATGGCTACACCTTC.

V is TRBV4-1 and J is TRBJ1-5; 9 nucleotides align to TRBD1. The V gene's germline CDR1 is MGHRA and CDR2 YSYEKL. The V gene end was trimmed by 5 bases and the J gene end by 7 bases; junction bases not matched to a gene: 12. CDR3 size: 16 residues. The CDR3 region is CASSFSTQGAGQPQHF. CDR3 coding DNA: TGCGCCAGCAGCTTCTCCACACAGGGGGCAGGGCAGCCCCAGCATTTT.

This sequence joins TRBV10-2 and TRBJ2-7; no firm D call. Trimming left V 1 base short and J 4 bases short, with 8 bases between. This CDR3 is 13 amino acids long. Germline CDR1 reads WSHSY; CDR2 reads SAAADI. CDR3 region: CASSELAPYEQYF. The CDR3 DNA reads TGCGCCAGCAGTGAGTTAGCACCTTACGAGCAGTACTTC.

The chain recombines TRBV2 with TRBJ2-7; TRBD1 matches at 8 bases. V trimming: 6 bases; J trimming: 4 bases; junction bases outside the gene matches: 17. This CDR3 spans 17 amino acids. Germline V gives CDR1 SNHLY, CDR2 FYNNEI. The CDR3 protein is CASRSTGENPTYYEQYV. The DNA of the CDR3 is TGTGCCAGCAGATCGACAGGGGAGAACCCGACGTATTACGAGCAGTACGTC.

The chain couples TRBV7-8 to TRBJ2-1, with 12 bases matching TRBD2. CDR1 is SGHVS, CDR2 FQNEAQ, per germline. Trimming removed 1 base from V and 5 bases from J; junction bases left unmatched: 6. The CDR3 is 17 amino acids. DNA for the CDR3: TGTGCCAGCAGCTTAGACCTAGCGGGAGGGCGGAACAATGAGCAGTTCTTC. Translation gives CASSLDLAGGRNNEQFF.

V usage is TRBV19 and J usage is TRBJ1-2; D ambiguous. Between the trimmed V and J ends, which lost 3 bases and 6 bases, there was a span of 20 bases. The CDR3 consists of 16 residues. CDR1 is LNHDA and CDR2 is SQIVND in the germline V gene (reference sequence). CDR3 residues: CASSMGVRWEPNGYTF. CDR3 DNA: TGTGCCAGTAGTATGGGAGTCAGGTGGGAGCCAAATGGCTACACCTTC.

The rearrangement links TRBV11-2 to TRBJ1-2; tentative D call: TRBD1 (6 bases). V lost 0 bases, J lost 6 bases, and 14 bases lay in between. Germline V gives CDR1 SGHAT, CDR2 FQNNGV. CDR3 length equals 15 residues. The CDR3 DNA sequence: TGTGCCAGCAGCTTAGATTCGGCACAGGGAGATGGCTACACCTTC. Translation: CASSLDSAQGDGYTF.

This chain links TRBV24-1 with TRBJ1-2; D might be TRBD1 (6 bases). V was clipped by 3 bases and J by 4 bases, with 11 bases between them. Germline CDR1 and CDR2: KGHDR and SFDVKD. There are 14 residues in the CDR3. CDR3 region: CATSDAPQGYGYTF. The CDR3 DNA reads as TGTGCCACCAGTGATGCACCACAGGGCTATGGCTACACCTTC.

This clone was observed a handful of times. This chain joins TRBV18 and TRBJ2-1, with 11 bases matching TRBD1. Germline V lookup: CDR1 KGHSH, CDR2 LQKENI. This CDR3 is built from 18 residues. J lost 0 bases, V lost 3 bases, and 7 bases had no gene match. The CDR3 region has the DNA TGTGCCAGCTCACCGGGACAGGGGGTTGGGGGCTCCTACAATGAGCAGTTCTTC. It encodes CASSPGQGVGGSYNEQFF.

Here the CDR3 DNA reads TGTGCCAGCAGCTCCCAGACTAGCGTTCTCGAGCAGTACTTC. It translates to CASSSQTSVLEQYF. This sequence joins TRBV7-2 and TRBJ2-7; 8 bases match TRBD2. V dropped 4 bases and J dropped 6; count of bases not matched to a gene: 8. Germline V gene data show CDR1 as SGHTA and CDR2 as FQGNSA. CDR3 length: 14 residues.

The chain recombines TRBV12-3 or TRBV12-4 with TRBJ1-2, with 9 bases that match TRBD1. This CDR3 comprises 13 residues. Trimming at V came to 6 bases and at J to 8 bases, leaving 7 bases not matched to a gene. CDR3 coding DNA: TGTGCCAGCAGAACAGGGGGCCGGCGGGGCTACACCTTC. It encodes CASRTGGRRGYTF.

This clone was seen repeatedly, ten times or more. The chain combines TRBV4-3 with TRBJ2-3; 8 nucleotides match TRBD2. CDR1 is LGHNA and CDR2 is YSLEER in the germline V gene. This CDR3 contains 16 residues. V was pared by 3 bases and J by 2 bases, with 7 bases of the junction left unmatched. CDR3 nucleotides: TGCGCCAGCAGCCAGACCGGGACTAGGTCCACAGATACGCAGTATTTT. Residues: CASSQTGTRSTDTQYF.

The CDR3 protein is CASSIRARQGNTEAFF. CDR3 in DNA: TGTGCCAGTAGTATCCGGGCGAGACAGGGGAACACTGAAGCTTTCTTT. The genes are TRBV19 and TRBJ1-1; 7 bases are a match to TRBD1. Germline V gene sequence: CDR1 LNHDA, CDR2 SQIVND (reference sequence). J gave up 1 base and V 3 bases, and 8 bases lay outside the gene matches. This CDR3 has 16 residues.

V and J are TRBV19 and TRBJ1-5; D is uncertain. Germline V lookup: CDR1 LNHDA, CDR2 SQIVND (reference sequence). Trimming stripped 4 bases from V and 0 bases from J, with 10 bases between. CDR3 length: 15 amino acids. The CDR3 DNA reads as TGTGCCAGTAGTACCAGCGCACATAGCAATCAGCCCCAGCATTTT. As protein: CASSTSAHSNQPQHF. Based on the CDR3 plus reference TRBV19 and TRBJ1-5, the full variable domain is DGGITQSPKYLFRKEGQNVTLSCEQNLNHDAMYWYRQDPGQGLRLIYYSQIVNDFQKGDIAEGYSVSREKKESFPLTVTSAQKNPTAFYLCASSTSAHSNQPQHFGDGTRLSIL.

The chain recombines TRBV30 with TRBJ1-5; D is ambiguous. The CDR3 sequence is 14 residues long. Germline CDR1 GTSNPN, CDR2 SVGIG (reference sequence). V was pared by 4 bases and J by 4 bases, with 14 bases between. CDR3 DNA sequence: TGTGCCTGGACCCCCGGGGTTTTGAATCAGCCCCAGCATTTT. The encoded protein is CAWTPGVLNQPQHF.

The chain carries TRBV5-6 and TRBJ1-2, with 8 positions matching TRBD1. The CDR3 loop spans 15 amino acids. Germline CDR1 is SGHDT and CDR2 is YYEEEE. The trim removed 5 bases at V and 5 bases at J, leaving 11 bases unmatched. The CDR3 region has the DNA TGTGCCAGCAGTTGGGGGCGGACAGGGTTTTATGGCTACACCTTC. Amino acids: CASSWGRTGFYGYTF.

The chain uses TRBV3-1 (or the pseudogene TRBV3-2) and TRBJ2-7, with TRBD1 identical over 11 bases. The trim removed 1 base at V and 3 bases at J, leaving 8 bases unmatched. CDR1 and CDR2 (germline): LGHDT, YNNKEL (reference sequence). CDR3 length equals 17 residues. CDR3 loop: CASSQGPGQGVFYEQYV. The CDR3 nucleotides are TGTGCCAGCAGCCAAGGGCCGGGACAGGGGGTCTTCTACGAGCAGTACGTC.

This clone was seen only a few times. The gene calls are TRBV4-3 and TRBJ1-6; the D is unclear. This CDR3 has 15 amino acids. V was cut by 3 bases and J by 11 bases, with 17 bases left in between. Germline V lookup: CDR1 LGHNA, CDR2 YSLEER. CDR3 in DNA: TGCGCCAGCAGCCATACCCGGGCGTCCGGGGCACCCCTCCACTTT. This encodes CASSHTRASGAPLHF.

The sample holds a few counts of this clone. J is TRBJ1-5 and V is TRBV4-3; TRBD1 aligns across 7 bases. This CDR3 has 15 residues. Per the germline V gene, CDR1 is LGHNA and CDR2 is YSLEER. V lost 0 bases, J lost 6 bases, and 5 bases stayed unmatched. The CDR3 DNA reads TGCGCCAGCAGCCAAGAACACAGACAGGGTCAGCCCCAGCATTTT. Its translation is CASSQEHRQGQPQHF.

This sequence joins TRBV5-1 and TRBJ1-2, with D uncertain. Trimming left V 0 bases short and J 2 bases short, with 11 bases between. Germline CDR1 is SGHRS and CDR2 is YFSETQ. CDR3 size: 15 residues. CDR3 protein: CASSLVVGSNYGYTF. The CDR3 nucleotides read TGCGCCAGCAGCTTGGTGGTGGGCTCCAACTATGGCTACACCTTC.

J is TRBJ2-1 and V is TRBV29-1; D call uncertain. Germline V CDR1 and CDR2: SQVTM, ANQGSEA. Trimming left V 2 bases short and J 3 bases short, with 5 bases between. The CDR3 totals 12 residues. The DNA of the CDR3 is TGCAGCGTTGAATTCCTCTACAATGAGCAGTTCTTC. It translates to CSVEFLYNEQFF.

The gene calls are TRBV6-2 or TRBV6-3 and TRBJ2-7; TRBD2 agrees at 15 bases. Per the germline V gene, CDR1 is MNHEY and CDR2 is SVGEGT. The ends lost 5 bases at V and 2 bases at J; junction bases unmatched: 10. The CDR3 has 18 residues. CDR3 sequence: CASSSPGLAGGGTYEQYV. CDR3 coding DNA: TGTGCCAGCAGTAGCCCGGGACTAGCGGGAGGAGGAACCTACGAGCAGTACGTC.

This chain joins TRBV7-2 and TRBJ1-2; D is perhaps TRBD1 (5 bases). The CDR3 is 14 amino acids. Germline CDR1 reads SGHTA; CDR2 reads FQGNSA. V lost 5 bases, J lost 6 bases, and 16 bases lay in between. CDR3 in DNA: TGTGCCAGCAGCCTGAGCCCAGGGAACGATGGCTACACCTTC. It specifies CASSLSPGNDGYTF.

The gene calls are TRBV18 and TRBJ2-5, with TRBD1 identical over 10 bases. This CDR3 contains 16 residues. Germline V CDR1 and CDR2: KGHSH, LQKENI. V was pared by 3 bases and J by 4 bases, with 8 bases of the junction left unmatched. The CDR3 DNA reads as TGTGCCAGCTCACCCTTGACAGGGGGCGCGGGAGAGACCCAGTACTTC. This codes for CASSPLTGGAGETQYF.

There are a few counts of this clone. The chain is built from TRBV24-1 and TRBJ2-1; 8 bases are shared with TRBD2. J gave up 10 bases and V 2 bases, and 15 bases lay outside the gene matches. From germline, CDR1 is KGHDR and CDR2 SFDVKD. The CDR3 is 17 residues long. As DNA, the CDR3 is TGTGCCACCAGTGATTCCTCGGGACCCACCATAGCGGGGGAGCAGTTCTTC. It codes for CATSDSSGPTIAGEQFF.

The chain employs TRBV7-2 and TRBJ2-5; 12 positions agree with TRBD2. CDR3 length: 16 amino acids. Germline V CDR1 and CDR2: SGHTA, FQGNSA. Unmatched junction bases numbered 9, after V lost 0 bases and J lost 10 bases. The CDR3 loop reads CASSLARRLAGAGQYF. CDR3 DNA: TGTGCCAGCAGCTTAGCGCGTCGACTAGCGGGAGCTGGCCAGTACTTC.

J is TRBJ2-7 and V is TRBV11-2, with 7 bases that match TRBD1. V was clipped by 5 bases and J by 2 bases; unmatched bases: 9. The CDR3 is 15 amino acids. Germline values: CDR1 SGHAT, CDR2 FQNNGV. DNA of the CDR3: TGTGCCAGCAGCACTCGCCCCAGGGGGACCTACGAGCAGTACTTC. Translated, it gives CASSTRPRGTYEQYF.

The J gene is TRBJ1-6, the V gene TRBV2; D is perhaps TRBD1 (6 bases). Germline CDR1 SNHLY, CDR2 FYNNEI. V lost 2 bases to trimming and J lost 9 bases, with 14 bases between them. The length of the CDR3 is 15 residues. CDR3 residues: CASSELRGGGSPLHF. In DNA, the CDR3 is TGTGCCAGCAGTGAATTACGAGGGGGGGGTTCACCCCTCCACTTT.

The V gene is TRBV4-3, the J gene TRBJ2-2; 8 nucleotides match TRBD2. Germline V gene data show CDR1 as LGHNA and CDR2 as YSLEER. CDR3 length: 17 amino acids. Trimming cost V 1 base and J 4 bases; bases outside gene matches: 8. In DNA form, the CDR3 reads TGCGCCAGCAGCCAAGCTATCGGGGGGGAATTCACCGGGGAGCTGTTTTTT. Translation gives CASSQAIGGEFTGELFF.